This TCR beta chain was obtained from a study of cytomegalovirus exposure and HLA in healthy donors. Germline V gene sequence: CDR1 SGHVS, CDR2 FQNEAQ. CDR3 length equals 15 residues. The V gene lost 4 bases and the J gene lost 2 bases, with 11 bases spanning the gap. A few counts support this clone. The antigen is unknown. Researchers ran the PCR with 60 Vbeta and 13 Jbeta primers. Sequencing was performed with immunoSEQ multiplex PCR; in TCRdb, only in-frame clones are kept and a portion is missing. This sample carries some 150,000 clones, roughly 76% of them seen once, and the ten largest clones take around 1.5%. Findings and limits, study-wide: Many donors carried some public TCRs, although rarity characterized most TCR sequences. What TCR beta sequences reportedly achieved was accurate prediction of HLA-A and HLA-B alleles in most subjects. A later analysis linked a missense variant in DCLRE1C to the trimming of TCR beta V and J genes.

This sequence was found in a female donor in good health and CMV-seronegative. This rearrangement joins TRBV7-8 to TRBJ2-2; D is unclear. The specimen sequenced was PBMCs. The DNA for the CDR3 is TGTGCCAGCAGCTCTTGGGCAGCTAACACCGGGGAGCTGTTTTTT. The encoded protein is CASSSWAANTGELFF. The whole variable domain, remainder taken from reference TRBV7-8 and TRBJ2-2, is GAGVSQSPRYKVAKRGQDVALRCDPISGHVSLFWYQQALGQGPEFLTYFQNEAQLDKSGLPSDRFFAERPEGSVSTLKIQRTQQEDSAVYLCASSSWAANTGELFFGEGSRLTVL.